This T cell receptor beta chain was retrieved from a study of T cells after yellow fever vaccination. Study conclusions and caveats: Most clones from primary vaccination were detected again post-booster (roughly 96% CD4, roughly 90% CD8). A small share of clonotypes appeared in both CD4 and CD8 compartments.

One entry per CDR3 protein, called by TCRdb with MiXCR from the 5' RACE reads. The table lists about 29,000 distinct CDR3 sequences, less than 5.5% of them singletons. The CDR3 has 11 amino acids. V was shortened by 0 bases and J by 11 bases, with 8 bases between the two germline ends. Germline V gene data show CDR1 as SGHDT and CDR2 as YYEEEE. This clonotype occurred many times. Its antigen is still unknown. The TCR was taken from a man under 40 who received the YFV17D yellow fever vaccine. Specimen: CD8+ T cells sorted from PBMCs, collected 10 days after the yellow fever booster vaccination. The V and J genes are TRBV5-6 and TRBJ1-1; maybe TRBD1 (5 bases). The CDR3 loop is CASSLGRAAFF. CDR3 DNA: TGTGCCAGCAGCTTGGGCAGGGCTGCTTTCTTT.